This T cell receptor (beta chain) was recovered during a study of human T cells and chemical hapten exposure. Study information: The upper back received 0.01% DPC by patch testing, with results read at 6 days. Largely, small differences in pooled library volume made per-sample TCR yields vary. Study-wide findings and caveats: Because all patients had alopecia, their immune responses might differ from healthy ones.

This CDR3 contains 19 residues. A single record per CDR3 protein comes from TCRdb applying MiXCR to the RACE reads. The sample records about 120,000 distinct CDR3 sequences, around an eighth being singletons. As to this clonotype: The antigen is unknown.

As for time point: pre-sensitization, week 0. Described treatment: therapeutic diphenylcyclopropenone sensitization with weekly scalp DPC. This chain joins TRBV21-1 and TRBJ2-5; TRBD1, the table's D call, was not compared with the DNA. TRBV21-1 corresponds to a pseudogene. Sequenced here: whole blood, sampled in connection with sensitization to the hapten diphenylcyclopropenone (DPC). The clonotype comes from a woman under 30 with alopecia areata. Some clones in this sample may be carry-over from other donors' samples. Here the CDR3 reads CASSKACGVTRGHQETQYF. The CDR3 DNA is TGTGCCAGCAGCAAAGCCTGCGGGGTAACCAGGGGCCACCAAGAGACCCAGTACTTC.